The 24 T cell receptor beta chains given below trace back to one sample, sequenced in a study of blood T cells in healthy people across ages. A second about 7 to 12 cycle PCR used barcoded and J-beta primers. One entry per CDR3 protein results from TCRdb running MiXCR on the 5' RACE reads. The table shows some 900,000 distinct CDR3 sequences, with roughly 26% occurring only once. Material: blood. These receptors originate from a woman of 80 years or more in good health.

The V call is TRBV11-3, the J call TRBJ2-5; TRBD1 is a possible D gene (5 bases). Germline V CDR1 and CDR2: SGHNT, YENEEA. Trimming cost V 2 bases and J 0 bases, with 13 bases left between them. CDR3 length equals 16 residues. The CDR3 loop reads CASSLSPNRYQETQYF. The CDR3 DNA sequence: TGTGCCAGCAGCTTATCCCCAAACAGGTACCAAGAGACCCAGTACTTC.

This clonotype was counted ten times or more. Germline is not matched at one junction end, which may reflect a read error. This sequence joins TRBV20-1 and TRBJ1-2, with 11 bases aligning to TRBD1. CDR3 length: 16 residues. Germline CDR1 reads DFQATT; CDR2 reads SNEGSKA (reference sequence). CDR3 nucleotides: TGCAGTGCGAGAGGAATGGACAGGGGGCGCATGGATGGCTACACCTTC. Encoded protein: CSARGMDRGRMDGYTF.

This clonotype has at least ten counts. CDR3 sequence (DNA): TGTGCCAGCAGTGAATTGAGCAGAGAGACCCAGTACTTC. Its translation: CASSELSRETQYF. This chain uses TRBV25-1 with TRBJ2-5; no definite D call. From germline, CDR1 is MGHDK and CDR2 SYGVNS. This CDR3 is built from 13 residues. Trimming left V 1 base short and J 4 bases short, with 7 bases between.

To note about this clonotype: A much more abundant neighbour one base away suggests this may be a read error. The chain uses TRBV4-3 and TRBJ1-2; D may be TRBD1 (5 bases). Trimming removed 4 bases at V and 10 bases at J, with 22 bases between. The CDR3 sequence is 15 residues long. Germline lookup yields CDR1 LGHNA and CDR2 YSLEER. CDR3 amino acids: CASSRSQGGMGDYTF. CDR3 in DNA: TGCGCCAGCAGCCGATCGCAGGGAGGGATGGGTGACTACACCTTC.

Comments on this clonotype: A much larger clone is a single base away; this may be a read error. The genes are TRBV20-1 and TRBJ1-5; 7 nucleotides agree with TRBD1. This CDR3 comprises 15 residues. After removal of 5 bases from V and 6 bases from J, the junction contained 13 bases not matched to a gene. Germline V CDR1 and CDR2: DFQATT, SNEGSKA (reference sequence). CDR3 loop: CSAGGTGESSQPQHF. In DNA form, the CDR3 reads TGCAGTGCTGGCGGAACAGGGGAAAGTAGTCAGCCCCAGCATTTT.

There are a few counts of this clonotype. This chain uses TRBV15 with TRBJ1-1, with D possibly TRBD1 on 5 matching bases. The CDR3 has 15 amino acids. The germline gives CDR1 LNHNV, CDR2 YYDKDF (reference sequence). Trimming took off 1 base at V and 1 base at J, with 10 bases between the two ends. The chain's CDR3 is CATSRVVGGNTEAFF. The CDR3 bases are TGTGCCACCAGCAGAGTGGTCGGGGGGAACACTGAAGCTTTCTTT.

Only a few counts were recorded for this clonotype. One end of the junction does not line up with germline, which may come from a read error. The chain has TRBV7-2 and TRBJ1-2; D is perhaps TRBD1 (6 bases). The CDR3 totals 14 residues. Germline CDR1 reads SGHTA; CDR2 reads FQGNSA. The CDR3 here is CASTLGGLLGGYTF. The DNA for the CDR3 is TGTGCCAGCACCTTAGGGGGTTTGCTGGGTGGCTACACCTTC. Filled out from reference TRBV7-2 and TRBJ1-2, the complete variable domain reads GAGVSQSPSNKVTEKGKDVELRCDPISGHTALYWYRQSLGQGLEFLIYFQGNSAPDKSGLPSDRFSAERTGGSVSTLTIQRTQQEDSAVYLCASTLGGLLGGYTFGSGTRLTVV.

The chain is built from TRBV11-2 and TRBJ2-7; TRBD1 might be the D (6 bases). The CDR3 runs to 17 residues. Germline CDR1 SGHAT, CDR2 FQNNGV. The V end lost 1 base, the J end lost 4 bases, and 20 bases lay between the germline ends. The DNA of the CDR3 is TGTGCCAGCAGCTTAGGGCACACAGGGTACCACCTTTACGAGCAGTACTTC. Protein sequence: CASSLGHTGYHLYEQYF.

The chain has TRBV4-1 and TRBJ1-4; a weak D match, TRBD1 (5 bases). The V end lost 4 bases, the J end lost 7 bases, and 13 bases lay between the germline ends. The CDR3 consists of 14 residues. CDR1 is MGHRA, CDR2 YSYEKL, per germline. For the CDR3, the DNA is TGCGCCAGCAGCCCGGAGGGGAACGCTGAAAAACTGTTTTTT. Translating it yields CASSPEGNAEKLFF.

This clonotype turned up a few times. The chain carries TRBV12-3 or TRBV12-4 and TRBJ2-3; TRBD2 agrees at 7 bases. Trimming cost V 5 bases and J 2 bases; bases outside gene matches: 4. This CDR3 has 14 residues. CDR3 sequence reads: CASSAGVPTDTQYF. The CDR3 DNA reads TGTGCCAGCAGTGCGGGAGTCCCCACAGATACGCAGTATTTT.

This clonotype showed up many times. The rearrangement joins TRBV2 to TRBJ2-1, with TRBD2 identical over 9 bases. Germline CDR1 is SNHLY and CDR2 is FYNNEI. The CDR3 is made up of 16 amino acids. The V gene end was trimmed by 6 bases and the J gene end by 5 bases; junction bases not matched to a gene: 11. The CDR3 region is CASSHLASGAHNEQFF. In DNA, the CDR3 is TGTGCCAGCAGCCACCTGGCTAGCGGGGCACACAATGAGCAGTTCTTC.

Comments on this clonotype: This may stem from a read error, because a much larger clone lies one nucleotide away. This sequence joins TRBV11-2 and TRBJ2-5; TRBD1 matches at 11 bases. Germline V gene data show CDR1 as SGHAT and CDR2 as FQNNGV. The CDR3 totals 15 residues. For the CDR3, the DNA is TGTACCAGCAGCTTCGGACAGGGGGCGAAAGAGACCCAGTACTTC. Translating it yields CTSSFGQGAKETQYF.

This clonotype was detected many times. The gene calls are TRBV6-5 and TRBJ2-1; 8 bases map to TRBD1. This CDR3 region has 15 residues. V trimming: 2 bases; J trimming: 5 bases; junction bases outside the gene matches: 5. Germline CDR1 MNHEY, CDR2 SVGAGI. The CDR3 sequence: CASSYERTGHNEQFF. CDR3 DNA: TGTGCCAGCAGTTACGAGCGGACAGGGCACAATGAGCAGTTCTTC.

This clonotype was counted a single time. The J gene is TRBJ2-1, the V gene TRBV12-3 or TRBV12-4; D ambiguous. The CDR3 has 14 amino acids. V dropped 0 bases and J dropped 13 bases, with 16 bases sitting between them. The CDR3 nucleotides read TGTGCCAGCAGTTTAGCGCAGACCCAAGAGACCCAGTTCTTC. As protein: CASSLAQTQETQFF.

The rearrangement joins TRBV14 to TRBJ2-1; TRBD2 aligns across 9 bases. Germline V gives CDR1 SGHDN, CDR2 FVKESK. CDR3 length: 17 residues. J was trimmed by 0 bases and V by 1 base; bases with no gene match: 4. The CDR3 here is CASSQVAGASSYNEQFF. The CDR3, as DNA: TGTGCCAGCAGCCAAGTAGCGGGGGCCAGCTCCTACAATGAGCAGTTCTTC.

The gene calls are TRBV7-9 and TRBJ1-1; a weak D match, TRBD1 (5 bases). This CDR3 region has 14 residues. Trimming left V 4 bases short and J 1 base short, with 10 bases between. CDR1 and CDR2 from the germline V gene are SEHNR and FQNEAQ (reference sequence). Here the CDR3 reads CASSWQGQNTEAFF. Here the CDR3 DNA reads TGTGCCAGCAGCTGGCAGGGTCAGAACACTGAAGCTTTCTTT.

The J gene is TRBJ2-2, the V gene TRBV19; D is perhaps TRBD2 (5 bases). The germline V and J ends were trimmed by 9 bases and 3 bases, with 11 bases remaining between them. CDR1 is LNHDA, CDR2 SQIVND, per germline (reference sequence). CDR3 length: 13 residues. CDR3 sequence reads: CASTEGYTGELFF. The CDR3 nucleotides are TGTGCCAGCACTGAGGGCTACACCGGGGAGCTGTTTTTT.

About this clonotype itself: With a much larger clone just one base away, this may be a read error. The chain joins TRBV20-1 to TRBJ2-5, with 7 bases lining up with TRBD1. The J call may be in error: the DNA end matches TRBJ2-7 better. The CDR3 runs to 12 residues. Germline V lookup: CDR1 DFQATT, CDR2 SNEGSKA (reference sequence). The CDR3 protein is CSVNKQGYEQYF. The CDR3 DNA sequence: TGCAGTGTAAATAAACAGGGGTACGAGCAGTACTTC.

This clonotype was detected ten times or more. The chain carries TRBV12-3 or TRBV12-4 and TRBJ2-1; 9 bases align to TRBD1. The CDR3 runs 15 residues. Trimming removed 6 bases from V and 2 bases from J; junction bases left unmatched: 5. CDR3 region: CASSRGQGPYNEQFF. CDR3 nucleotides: TGTGCCAGCAGCAGGGGACAGGGACCCTACAATGAGCAGTTCTTC.

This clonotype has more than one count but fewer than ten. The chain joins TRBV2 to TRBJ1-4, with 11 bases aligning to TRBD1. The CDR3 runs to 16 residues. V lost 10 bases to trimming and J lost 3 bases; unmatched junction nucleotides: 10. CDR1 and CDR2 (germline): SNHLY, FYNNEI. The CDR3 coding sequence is TGTGCCACCAGAATAGGGACAGGGGGATCTAATGAAAAACTGTTTTTT. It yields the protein CATRIGTGGSNEKLFF.

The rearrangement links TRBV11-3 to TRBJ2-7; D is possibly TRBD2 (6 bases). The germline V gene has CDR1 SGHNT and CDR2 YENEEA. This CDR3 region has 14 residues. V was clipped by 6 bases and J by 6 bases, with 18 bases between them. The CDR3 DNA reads TGTGCCAGCAGTTTGGGGGGATCTAGCTCCGAGCAGTACTTC. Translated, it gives CASSLGGSSSEQYF.

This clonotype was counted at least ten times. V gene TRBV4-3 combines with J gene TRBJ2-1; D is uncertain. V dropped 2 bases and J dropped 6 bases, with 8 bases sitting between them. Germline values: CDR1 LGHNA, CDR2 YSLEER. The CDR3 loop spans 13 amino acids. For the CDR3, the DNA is TGCGCCAGCAGCCAAAGACGGACCAATGAGCAGTTCTTC. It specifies CASSQRRTNEQFF.

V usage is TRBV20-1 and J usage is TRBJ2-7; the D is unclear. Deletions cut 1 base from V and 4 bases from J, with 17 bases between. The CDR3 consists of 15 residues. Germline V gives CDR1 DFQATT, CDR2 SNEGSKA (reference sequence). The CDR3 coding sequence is TGCAGTGCTAGAGCCCCTGTCTCCTGGTGGTACGAGCAGTACTTC. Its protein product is CSARAPVSWWYEQYF.

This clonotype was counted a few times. CDR3 nucleotide sequence: TGCAGCGTTGACAGCGGGGGTTACGAGCAGTACTTC. Its protein is CSVDSGGYEQYF. The chain couples TRBV29-1 to TRBJ2-7, with 8 nucleotides matching TRBD2. Trimming at V came to 3 bases and at J to 4 bases, leaving 2 bases not matched to a gene. Germline CDR1 and CDR2: SQVTM and ANQGSEA. The CDR3 contains 12 residues.